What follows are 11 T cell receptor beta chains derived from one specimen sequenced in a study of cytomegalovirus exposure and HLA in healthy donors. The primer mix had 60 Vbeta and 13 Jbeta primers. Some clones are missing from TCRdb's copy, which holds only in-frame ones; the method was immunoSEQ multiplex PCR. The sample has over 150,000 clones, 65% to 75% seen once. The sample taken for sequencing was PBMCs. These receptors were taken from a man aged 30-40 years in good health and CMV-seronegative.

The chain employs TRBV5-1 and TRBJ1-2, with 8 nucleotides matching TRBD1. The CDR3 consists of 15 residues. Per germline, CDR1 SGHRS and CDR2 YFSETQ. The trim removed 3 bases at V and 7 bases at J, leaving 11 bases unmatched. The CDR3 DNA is TGCGCCAGCAGCTCCCTGGGACAGGCCCTCAGTGGCTACACCTTC. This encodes CASSSLGQALSGYTF.

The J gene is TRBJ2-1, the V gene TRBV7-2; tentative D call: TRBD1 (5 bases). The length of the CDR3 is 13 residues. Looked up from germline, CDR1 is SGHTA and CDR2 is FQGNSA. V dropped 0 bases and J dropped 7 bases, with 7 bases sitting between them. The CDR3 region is CASSLARDNEQFF. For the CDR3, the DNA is TGTGCCAGCAGCTTAGCCAGGGATAATGAGCAGTTCTTC. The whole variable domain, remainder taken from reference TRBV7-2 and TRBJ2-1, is GAGVSQSPSNKVTEKGKDVELRCDPISGHTALYWYRQSLGQGLEFLIYFQGNSAPDKSGLPSDRFSAERTGGSVSTLTIQRTQQEDSAVYLCASSLARDNEQFFGPGTRLTVL.

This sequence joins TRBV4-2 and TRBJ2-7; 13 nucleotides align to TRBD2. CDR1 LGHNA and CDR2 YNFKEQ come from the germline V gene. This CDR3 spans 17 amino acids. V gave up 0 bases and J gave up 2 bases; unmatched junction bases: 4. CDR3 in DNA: TGTGCCAGCAGCCAAGAAATGGGGACTAGCGGGGCCTACGAGCAGTACTTC. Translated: CASSQEMGTSGAYEQYF.

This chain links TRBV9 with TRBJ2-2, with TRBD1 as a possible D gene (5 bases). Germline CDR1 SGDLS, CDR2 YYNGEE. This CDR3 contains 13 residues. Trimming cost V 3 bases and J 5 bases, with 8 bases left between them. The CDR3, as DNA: TGTGCCAGCAGCGCCAGGGTTACCGGGGAGCTGTTTTTT. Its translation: CASSARVTGELFF.

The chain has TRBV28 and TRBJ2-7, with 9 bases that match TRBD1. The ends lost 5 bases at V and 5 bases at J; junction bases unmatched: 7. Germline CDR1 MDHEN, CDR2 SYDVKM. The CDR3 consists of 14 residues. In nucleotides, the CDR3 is TGTGCCAGCAGTGCTCCGGGACAGGGTGACGAGCAGTACTTC. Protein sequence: CASSAPGQGDEQYF.

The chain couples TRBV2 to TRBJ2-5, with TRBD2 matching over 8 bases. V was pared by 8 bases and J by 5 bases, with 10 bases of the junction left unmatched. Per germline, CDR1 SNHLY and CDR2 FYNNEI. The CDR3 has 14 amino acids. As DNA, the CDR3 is TGTGCCAGCGCGACCGGGGGGGCCGGGGAGACCCAGTACTTC. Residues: CASATGGAGETQYF. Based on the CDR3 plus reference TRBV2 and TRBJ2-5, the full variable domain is EPEVTQTPSHQVTQMGQEVILRCVPISNHLYFYWYRQILGQKVEFLVSFYNNEISEKSEIFDDQFSVERPDGSNFTLKIRSTKLEDSAMYFCASATGGAGETQYFGPGTRLLVL.

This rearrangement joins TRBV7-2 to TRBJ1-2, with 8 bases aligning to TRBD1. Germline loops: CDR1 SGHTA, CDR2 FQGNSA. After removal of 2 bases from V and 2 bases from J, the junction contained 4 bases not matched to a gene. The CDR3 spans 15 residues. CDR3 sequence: CASSLSGQVNYGYTF. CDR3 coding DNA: TGTGCCAGCAGCTTATCGGGACAGGTGAACTATGGCTACACCTTC.

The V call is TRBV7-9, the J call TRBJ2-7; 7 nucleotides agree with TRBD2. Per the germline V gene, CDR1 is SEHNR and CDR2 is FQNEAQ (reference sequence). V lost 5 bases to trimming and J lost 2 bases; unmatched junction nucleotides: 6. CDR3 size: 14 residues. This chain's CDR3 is CASSLSGETYEQYF. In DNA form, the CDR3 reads TGTGCCAGCAGCCTGAGCGGGGAGACCTACGAGCAGTACTTC. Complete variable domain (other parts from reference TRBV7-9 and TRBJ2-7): DTGVSQNPRHKITKRGQNVTFRCDPISEHNRLYWYRQTLGQGPEFLTYFQNEAQLEKSRLLSDRFSAERPKGSFSTLEIQRTEQGDSAMYLCASSLSGETYEQYFGPGTRLTVT.

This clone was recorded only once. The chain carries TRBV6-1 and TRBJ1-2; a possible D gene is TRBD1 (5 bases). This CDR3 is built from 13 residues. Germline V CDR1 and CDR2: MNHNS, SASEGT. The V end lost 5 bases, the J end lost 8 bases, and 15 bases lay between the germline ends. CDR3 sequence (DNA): TGTGCCAGCAGTTCCGAAGGGGCGCGGGGCTACACCTTC. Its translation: CASSSEGARGYTF.

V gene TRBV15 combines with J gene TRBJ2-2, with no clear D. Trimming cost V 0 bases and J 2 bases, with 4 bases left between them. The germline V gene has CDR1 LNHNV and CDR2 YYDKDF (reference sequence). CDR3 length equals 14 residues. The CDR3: CATSRDGNTGELFF. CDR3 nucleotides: TGTGCCACCAGCAGAGATGGCAACACCGGGGAGCTGTTTTTT. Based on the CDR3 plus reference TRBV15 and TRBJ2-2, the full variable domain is DAMVIQNPRYQVTQFGKPVTLSCSQTLNHNVMYWYQQKSSQAPKLLFHYYDKDFNNEADTPDNFQSRRPNTSFCFLDIRSPGLGDTAMYLCATSRDGNTGELFFGEGSRLTVL.

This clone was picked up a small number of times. CDR3 nucleotides: TGTGCCAGCAGTGAAGCAGGTTTCCCTGAAGCTTTCTTT. This encodes CASSEAGFPEAFF. V usage is TRBV25-1 and J usage is TRBJ1-1, with unresolved D. Germline V gives CDR1 MGHDK, CDR2 SYGVNS. V was clipped by 2 bases and J by 6 bases, with 10 bases between them. The CDR3 spans 13 residues.